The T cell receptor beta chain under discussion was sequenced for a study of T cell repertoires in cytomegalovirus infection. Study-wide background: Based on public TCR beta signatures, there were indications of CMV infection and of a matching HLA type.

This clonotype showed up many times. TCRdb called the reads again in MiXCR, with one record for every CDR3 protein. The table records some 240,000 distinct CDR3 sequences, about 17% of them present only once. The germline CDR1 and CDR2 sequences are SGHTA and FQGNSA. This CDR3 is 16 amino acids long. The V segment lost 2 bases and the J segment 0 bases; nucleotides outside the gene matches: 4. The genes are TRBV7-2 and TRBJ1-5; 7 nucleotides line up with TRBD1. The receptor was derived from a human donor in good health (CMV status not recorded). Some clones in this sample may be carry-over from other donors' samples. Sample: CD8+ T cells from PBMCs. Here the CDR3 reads CASSLPGQSSNQPQHF. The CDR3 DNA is TGTGCCAGCAGCTTACCGGGACAGAGTAGCAATCAGCCCCAGCATTTT.